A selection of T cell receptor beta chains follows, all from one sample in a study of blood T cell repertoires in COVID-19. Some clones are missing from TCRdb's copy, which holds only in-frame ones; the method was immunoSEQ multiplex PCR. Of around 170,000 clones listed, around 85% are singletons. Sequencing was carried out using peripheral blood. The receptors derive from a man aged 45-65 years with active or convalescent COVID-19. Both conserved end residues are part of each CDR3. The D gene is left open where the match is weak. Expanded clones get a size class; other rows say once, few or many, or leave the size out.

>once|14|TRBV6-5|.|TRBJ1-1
CASSGRREVTEAFF
TGTGCCAGCTCAGGAAGGCGGGAAGTCACTGAAGCTTTCTTT
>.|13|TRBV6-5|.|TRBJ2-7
CASRRDSNYEQYF
TGTGCCAGCAGGCGGGACAGTAACTACGAGCAGTACTTC
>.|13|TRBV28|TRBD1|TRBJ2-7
CASRDRSSYEQYF
TGTGCCAGCAGGGACAGGAGCTCCTACGAGCAGTACTTC
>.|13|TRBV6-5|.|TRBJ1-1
CAISGTPNTEAFF
TGTGCCATTTCCGGGACACCGAACACTGAAGCTTTCTTT
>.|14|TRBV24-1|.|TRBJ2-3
CATSDARVTDTQYF
TGTGCCACCAGTGATGCGCGGGTCACAGATACGCAGTATTTT
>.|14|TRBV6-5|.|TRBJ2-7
CASPKGNNSYEQYF
TGTGCCAGCCCTAAGGGGAATAACTCCTACGAGCAGTACTTC
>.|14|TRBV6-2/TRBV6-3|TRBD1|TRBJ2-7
CASSYWQGAYEQYF
TGTGCCAGCAGTTACTGGCAGGGGGCCTACGAGCAGTACTTC
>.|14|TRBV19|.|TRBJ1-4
CASSPDRHNEKLFF
TGTGCCAGTAGTCCCGACAGACATAATGAAAAACTGTTTTTT
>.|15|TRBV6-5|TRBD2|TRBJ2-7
CASSESGLAVYEQYF
TGTGCCAGCAGCGAGTCGGGACTAGCGGTCTACGAGCAGTACTTC
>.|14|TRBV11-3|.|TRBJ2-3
CASSSSIGTDTQYF
TGTGCCAGCAGCTCTAGTATCGGGACAGATACGCAGTATTTT
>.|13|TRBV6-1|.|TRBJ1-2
CASSESQDYGYTF
TGTGCCAGCAGCGAGAGTCAGGACTATGGCTACACCTTC
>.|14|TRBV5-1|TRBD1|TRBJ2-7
CASSLGQGSYEQYF
TGCGCCAGCAGCTTGGGACAGGGGTCGTACGAGCAGTACTTC
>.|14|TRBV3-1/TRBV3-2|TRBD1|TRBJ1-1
CASSQGDRVVPAFF
TGTGCCAGCAGCCAAGGCGACAGGGTGGTTCCAGCTTTCTTT
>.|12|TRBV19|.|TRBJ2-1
CASSTRRGEQFF
TGTGCCAGTAGTACCCGTAGGGGAGAGCAGTTCTTC
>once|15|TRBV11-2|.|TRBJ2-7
CASSLLAVSGYEQYF
TGTGCCAGCAGCCTGTTAGCGGTTTCTGGATACGAGCAGTACTTC
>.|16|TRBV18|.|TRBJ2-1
CASSPPLRVLNNEQFF
TGTGCCAGCTCACCACCGCTGCGGGTCTTAAACAATGAGCAGTTCTTC
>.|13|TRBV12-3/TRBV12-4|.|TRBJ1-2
CASSLARQSGYTF
TGTGCCAGCAGTTTAGCTCGACAGAGTGGCTACACCTTC
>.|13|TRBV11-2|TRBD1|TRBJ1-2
CASSFRGQGGYTF
TGTGCCAGCAGCTTTAGGGGGCAGGGTGGCTACACCTTC
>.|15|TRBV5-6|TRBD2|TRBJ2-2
CASHGTSGVVGELFF
TGTGCCAGCCATGGGACTAGCGGGGTCGTCGGGGAGCTGTTTTTT
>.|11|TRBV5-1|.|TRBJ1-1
CASGGGTEAFF
TGCGCCAGTGGAGGAGGCACTGAAGCTTTCTTT
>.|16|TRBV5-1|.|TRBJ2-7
CASSLFFKTTTYEQYF
TGCGCCAGCAGCTTGTTCTTTAAAACAACGACCTACGAGCAGTACTTC
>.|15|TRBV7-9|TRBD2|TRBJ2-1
CASSPKTSGGNEQFF
TGTGCCAGCAGCCCGAAGACTAGCGGGGGGAATGAGCAGTTCTTC
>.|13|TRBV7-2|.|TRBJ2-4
CASGGRAKNIQYF
TGTGCCAGCGGGGGGAGGGCCAAAAACATTCAGTACTTC
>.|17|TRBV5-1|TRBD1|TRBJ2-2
CASSIHPGTELTGELFF
TGCGCCAGCAGCATACACCCCGGGACAGAGCTCACCGGGGAGCTGTTTTTT
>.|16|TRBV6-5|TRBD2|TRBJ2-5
CASSYSISSGGAVQNF
TGTGCCAGCAGTTACTCGATTTCTAGCGGGGGGGCCGTTCAAAACTTC
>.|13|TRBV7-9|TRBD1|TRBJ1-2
CASIDRGNYGYTF
TGTGCCAGCATTGACAGGGGTAACTATGGCTACACCTTC
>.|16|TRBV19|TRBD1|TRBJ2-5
CASSAGQGSVEETQYF
TGTGCCAGTAGTGCTGGACAGGGATCGGTAGAAGAGACCCAGTACTTC
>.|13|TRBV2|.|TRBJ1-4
CASNRGTNEKLFF
TGTGCCAGCAACCGGGGAACTAATGAAAAACTGTTTTTT
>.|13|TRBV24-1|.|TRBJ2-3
CATQRGGTDTQYF
TGTGCCACCCAGCGCGGGGGCACAGATACGCAGTATTTT
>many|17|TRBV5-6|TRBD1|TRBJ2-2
CASSQAGQGATGGELFF
TGTGCCAGCAGCCAAGCTGGACAGGGGGCAACGGGCGGGGAGCTGTTTTTT
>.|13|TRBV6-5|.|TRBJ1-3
CASKQNSGNTIYF
TGTGCCAGCAAACAGAACTCTGGAAACACCATATATTTT
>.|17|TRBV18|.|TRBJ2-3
CASSPPSAVPGTDTQYF
TGTGCCAGCTCACCACCGTCCGCGGTGCCAGGGACAGATACGCAGTATTTT
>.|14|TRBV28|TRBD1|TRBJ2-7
CASSFSDRGYEQYF
TGTGCCAGCAGTTTCAGCGACAGGGGGTACGAGCAGTACTTC
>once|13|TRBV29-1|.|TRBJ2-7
CSVAISQGGEQYF
TGCAGCGTTGCCATTTCCCAGGGAGGCGAGCAGTACTTC
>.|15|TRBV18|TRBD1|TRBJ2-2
CASSPNRGDTGELFF
TGTGCCAGCTCACCAAACAGGGGGGACACCGGGGAGCTGTTTTTT
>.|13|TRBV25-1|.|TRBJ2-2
CASNEQGIGELFF
TGTGCCAGCAATGAACAGGGCATCGGGGAGCTGTTTTTT
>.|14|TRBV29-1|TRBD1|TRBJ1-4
CSVKQGTANEKLFF
TGCAGCGTGAAACAGGGGACGGCTAATGAAAAACTGTTTTTT
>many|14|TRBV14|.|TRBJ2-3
CASSPAGLTDTQYF
TGTGCCAGCAGCCCCGCGGGGCTCACAGATACGCAGTATTTT